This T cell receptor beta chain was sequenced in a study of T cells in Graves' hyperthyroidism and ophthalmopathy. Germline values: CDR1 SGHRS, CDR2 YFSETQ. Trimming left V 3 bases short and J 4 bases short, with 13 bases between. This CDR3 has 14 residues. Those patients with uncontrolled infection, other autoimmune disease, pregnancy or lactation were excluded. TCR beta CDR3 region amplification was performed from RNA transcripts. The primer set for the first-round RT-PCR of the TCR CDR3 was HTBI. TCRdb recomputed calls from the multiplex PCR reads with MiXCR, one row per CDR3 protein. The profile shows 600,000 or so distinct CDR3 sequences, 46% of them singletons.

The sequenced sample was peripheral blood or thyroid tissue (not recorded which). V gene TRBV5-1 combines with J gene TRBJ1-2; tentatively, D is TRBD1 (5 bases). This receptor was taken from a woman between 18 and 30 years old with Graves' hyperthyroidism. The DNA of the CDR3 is TGCGCCAGCAGCTCGGACCAAACAGGCTATGGCTACACCTTC. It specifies CASSSDQTGYGYTF.